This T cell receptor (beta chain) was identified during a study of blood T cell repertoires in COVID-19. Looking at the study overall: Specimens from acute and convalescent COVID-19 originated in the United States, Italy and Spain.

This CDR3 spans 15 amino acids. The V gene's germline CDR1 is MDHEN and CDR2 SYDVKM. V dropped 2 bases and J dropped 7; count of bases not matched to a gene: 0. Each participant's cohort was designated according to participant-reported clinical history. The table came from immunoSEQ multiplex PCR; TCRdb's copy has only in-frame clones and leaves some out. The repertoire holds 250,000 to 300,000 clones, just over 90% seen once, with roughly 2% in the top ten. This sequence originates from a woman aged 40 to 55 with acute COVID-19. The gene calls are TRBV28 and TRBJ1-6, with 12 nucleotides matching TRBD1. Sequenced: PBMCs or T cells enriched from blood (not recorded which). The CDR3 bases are TGTGCCAGCAGTTTAGGGACAGGGGGCAATTCACCCCTCCACTTT. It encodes CASSLGTGGNSPLHF.